The rows below give T cell receptor beta chains drawn from one sample of a study of cytomegalovirus exposure and HLA in healthy donors. The data were produced by immunoSEQ multiplex PCR, yet TCRdb's version contains in-frame clones alone and is incomplete. In the table there are 100,000 to 150,000 clones, 80% to 90% of which are singletons. The sequencing input was PBMCs. These receptors originate from a man in his fifties in good health and CMV-seronegative. CDR3s include the opening cysteine and the closing phenylalanine or tryptophan. D genes are given only for firm matches. Expanded clones are given a class, and other clones once, few, many or no size at all.

TRBV4-2,16,TRBJ2-7,once,TRBD2,TGTGCCAGCAGCCAAGGCGCGGGGGGGGATTTCTACGAGCAGTACTTC,CASSQGAGGDFYEQYF
TRBV19,14,TRBJ2-7,-,-,TGTGCCAGTAGTATAGATCGGCGGGGAACCGAGCAGTACTTC,CASSIDRRGTEQYF
TRBV11-2,15,TRBJ2-3,-,-,TGTGCCAGCAGCTTGGAGACCACTAGCACAGATACGCAGTATTTT,CASSLETTSTDTQYF
TRBV5-6,15,TRBJ2-7,few,-,TGTGCCAGCAGTTTCCGGGGAGTGAGCTCCTACGAGCAGTACTTC,CASSFRGVSSYEQYF
TRBV10-3,13,TRBJ2-5,-,-,TGTGCCATCAGACAAGGAGATCAAGAGACCCAGTACTTC,CAIRQGDQETQYF
TRBV4-1,13,TRBJ2-5,-,-,TGCGCCAGCGCGAAGGGGTACCAAGAGACCCAGTACTTC,CASAKGYQETQYF
TRBV5-6,18,TRBJ1-6,-,-,TGTGCCAGCAGCTTAGACAGCCTTGGAAGCTCCTATAATTCACCCCTCCACTTT,CASSLDSLGSSYNSPLHF
TRBV4-2,14,TRBJ2-1,-,-,TGTGCCAGCAGCCAGGGGGGAAACTACAATGAGCAGTTCTTC,CASSQGGNYNEQFF
TRBV14,21,TRBJ2-5,-,-,TGTGCCAGCAGCCAAGATTATTTTCAGGTCTACAGAGCATCTATCCAAGAGACCCAGTACTTC,CASSQDYFQVYRASIQETQYF
TRBV2,14,TRBJ2-3,-,TRBD2,TGTGCCAGCACTAGCGGGGGGCGGTCAGATACGCAGTATTTT,CASTSGGRSDTQYF
TRBV6-5,14,TRBJ1-1,-,-,TGTGCCAGCAGGACAGGAGACGAATACACTGAAGCTTTCTTT,CASRTGDEYTEAFF
TRBV7-3,16,TRBJ2-3,-,TRBD2,TGTGCCAGCAGCTTACCCGGACTAGCGGGCACAGATACGCAGTATTTT,CASSLPGLAGTDTQYF
TRBV9,13,TRBJ2-7,-,TRBD2,TGTGCCAGCAAGCGGGACGGTACCTACGAGCAGTACTTC,CASKRDGTYEQYF
TRBV5-1,14,TRBJ2-2,-,-,TGCGCCAGCAGGGAAACAGGGACCACCGGGGAGCTGTTTTTT,CASRETGTTGELFF
TRBV6-1,10,TRBJ1-1,-,-,TGTGCCAGCAGTGAAAGAGGAGCTTTCTTT,CASSERGAFF
TRBV5-4,15,TRBJ2-3,-,TRBD2,TGTGCCAGCAGCTTGGGTAGCGGGGACACAGATACGCAGTATTTT,CASSLGSGDTDTQYF
TRBV7-6,15,TRBJ2-2,once,TRBD1,TGTGCCAGCAGCTTAGAGACAGGGGGCGACGGGGAGCTGTTTTTT,CASSLETGGDGELFF
TRBV13,15,TRBJ1-1,-,-,TGTGCCAGCAGCTTAGGACACCTTCTGAACACTGAAGCTTTCTTT,CASSLGHLLNTEAFF
TRBV6-6,13,TRBJ2-5,-,-,TGTGCCAGCAGTTTGCGGCAGGGGGAGACCCAGTACTTC,CASSLRQGETQYF
TRBV7-9,16,TRBJ2-7,-,TRBD1,TGTGCCAGCAGCTTTTTGTCGTTGGACAGGAAAGAAGAGCAGTACTTC,CASSFLSLDRKEEQYF
TRBV7-3,16,TRBJ2-3,few,TRBD2,TGTGCCAGCAGCTCCCGACTAGCGGCTAGCACAGATACGCAGTATTTT,CASSSRLAASTDTQYF
TRBV11-2,17,TRBJ1-1,-,-,TGTGCCAGCAGCCTCCTTAGGGGGGGGCGGGGAGGCACTGAAGCTTTCTTT,CASSLLRGGRGGTEAFF
TRBV21-1,15,TRBJ1-5,-,-,TGTGCCAGCAGTTACAAGACACCTTGCAATCAGCCCCAGCATTTT,CASSYKTPCNQPQHF